The 15 T cell receptor beta chains below all came from one sample that was sequenced in a study of OX40 agonist ivuxolimab in advanced cancers. The protocol was immunoSEQ multiplex PCR, while the TCRdb copy is restricted to in-frame clones and leaves out a portion. The sample carries approximately 59,000 clones, 80% to 90% recorded once. The specimen comprised CD4+ or CD8+ T cells sorted from blood, sampled in a trial of the OX40 agonist ivuxolimab. Receptor source: an adult with an advanced solid tumor such as melanoma, head and neck, liver or kidney cancer.

The chain has TRBV19 and TRBJ2-5; 8 positions match TRBD2. CDR1 is LNHDA and CDR2 is SQIVND in the germline V gene (reference sequence). The CDR3 is 14 residues long. The trim removed 5 bases at V and 5 bases at J, leaving 7 bases unmatched. The CDR3 loop reads CASSLRGADETQYF. The CDR3 nucleotides read TGTGCCAGTAGTTTGCGGGGGGCGGACGAGACCCAGTACTTC.

The chain carries TRBV11-3 and TRBJ2-1, with TRBD1 as a possible D gene (5 bases). The CDR3 length is 17 residues. The V gene lost 0 bases and the J gene lost 12 bases, with 24 bases spanning the gap. Germline loops: CDR1 SGHNT, CDR2 YENEEA. The DNA of the CDR3 is TGTGCCAGCAGCTTAGATCGGTGGGATCAGGGTCAGGTGGGGCAGTTCTTC. It encodes CASSLDRWDQGQVGQFF.

A single count supports this clone. In DNA form, the CDR3 reads TGTGCCAGCAGCTTATCCTCGGGGGGGACCTACGAGCAGTACTTC. It encodes CASSLSSGGTYEQYF. The J gene is TRBJ2-7, the V gene TRBV7-3; 8 bases map to TRBD2. In germline, CDR1 is SGHTA, CDR2 FQGTGA. This CDR3 is 15 amino acids long. Trimming at V came to 2 bases and at J to 2 bases, leaving 5 bases not matched to a gene. The whole variable domain, remainder taken from reference TRBV7-3 and TRBJ2-7, is GAGVSQTPSNKVTEKGKYVELRCDPISGHTALYWYRQSLGQGPEFLIYFQGTGAADDSGLPNDRFFAVRPEGSVSTLKIQRTERGDSAVYLCASSLSSGGTYEQYFGPGTRLTVT.

This chain joins TRBV2 and TRBJ2-5; 11 bases match TRBD1. The V gene end was trimmed by 8 bases and the J gene end by 2 bases; junction bases not matched to a gene: 10. Germline V gene data show CDR1 as SNHLY and CDR2 as FYNNEI. This CDR3 contains 16 residues. The CDR3 loop is CASQRAGQGAQETQYF. For the CDR3, the DNA is TGTGCCAGCCAGAGGGCAGGACAGGGGGCACAAGAGACCCAGTACTTC.

The rearrangement joins TRBV5-1 to TRBJ1-4; 7 nucleotides agree with TRBD1. The V gene end was trimmed by 3 bases and the J gene end by 0 bases; junction bases not matched to a gene: 8. The CDR3 consists of 17 residues. Per germline, CDR1 SGHRS and CDR2 YFSETQ. The CDR3 sequence: CASSSGGLGSTNEKLFF. CDR3 sequence (DNA): TGCGCCAGCAGCTCAGGGGGTTTGGGATCAACTAATGAAAAACTGTTTTTT. Together with reference TRBV5-1 and TRBJ1-4, the CDR3 gives the full variable domain: KAGVTQTPRYLIKTRGQQVTLSCSPISGHRSVSWYQQTPGQGLQFLFEYFSETQRNKGNFPGRFSGRQFSNSRSEMNVSTLELGDSALYLCASSSGGLGSTNEKLFFGSGTQLSVL.

The chain employs TRBV11-3 and TRBJ2-1; D might be TRBD1 or TRBD2, each matching 5 bases. The CDR3 loop spans 14 amino acids. Trimming took 6 bases from V and 5 from J, leaving 14 bases between them. Germline-derived CDR1 and CDR2 are SGHNT and YENEEA. The CDR3 coding sequence is TGTGCCAGCAGGGCAGGGAGTCGGAACAATGAGCAGTTCTTC. Translating gives CASRAGSRNNEQFF. The variable domain in full, completed from reference TRBV11-3 and TRBJ2-1, reads EAGVVQSPRYKIIEKKQPVAFWCNPISGHNTLYWYLQNLGQGPELLIRYENEEAVDDSQLPKDRFSAERLKGVDSTLKIQPAELGDSAVYLCASRAGSRNNEQFFGPGTRLTVL.

The chain carries TRBV19 and TRBJ1-3; no definite D call. The germline V gene has CDR1 LNHDA and CDR2 SQIVND (reference sequence). Deletions cut 1 base from V and 4 bases from J, with 5 bases between. This CDR3 spans 13 amino acids. The CDR3 reads CASSIGQGNTIYF. In DNA, the CDR3 is TGTGCCAGTAGTATAGGACAAGGAAACACCATATATTTT.

The chain couples TRBV6-6 to TRBJ1-5; 8 nucleotides line up with TRBD1. V was clipped by 6 bases and J by 3 bases; unmatched bases: 7. Germline V gene data show CDR1 as MNHNY and CDR2 as SVGAGI (reference sequence). The CDR3 runs to 15 residues. The CDR3 DNA is TGTGCCAGCAGCCCCGGACAGGGCGCCAATCAGCCCCAGCATTTT. Its translation is CASSPGQGANQPQHF.

The J gene is TRBJ2-7, the V gene TRBV21-1. TRBV21-1 counts as a pseudogene. The CDR3 length is 14 residues. Here the CDR3 DNA reads TGTGCCAGCAGCGAACGACCGATCTCCTACGAGCAGTACTTC. This encodes CASSERPISYEQYF.

The chain employs TRBV27 and TRBJ1-6, with D perhaps TRBD1 (5 bases). V was shortened by 2 bases and J by 8 bases, with 7 bases between the two germline ends. Germline V gives CDR1 MNHEY, CDR2 SMNVEV (reference sequence). This CDR3 is 13 amino acids long. The CDR3 region has the DNA TGTGCCAGCAGTTTAGGGGCCTATTCACCCCTCCACTTT. Protein sequence: CASSLGAYSPLHF.

The genes are TRBV5-1 and TRBJ1-3; D uncertain. V was cut by 0 bases and J by 1 base, with 8 bases left in between. CDR1 is SGHRS, CDR2 YFSETQ, per germline. The CDR3 loop spans 15 amino acids. Written as DNA, the CDR3 is TGCGCCAGCAGCTTGGACCGGGTTTCTGGAAACACCATATATTTT. Protein: CASSLDRVSGNTIYF.

The chain uses TRBV7-6 and TRBJ1-1; weak D call: TRBD1 (5 bases). The V gene lost 5 bases and the J gene lost 1 base, with 8 bases spanning the gap. The CDR3 spans 13 residues. Germline V gene lookup returns CDR1 SGHVS and CDR2 FNYEAQ. The CDR3 loop reads CASSAQGNTEAFF. The CDR3 DNA reads TGTGCCAGCAGCGCGCAGGGGAACACTGAAGCTTTCTTT.

The chain joins TRBV9 to TRBJ2-7; D not certain. CDR1 and CDR2 (germline): SGDLS, YYNGEE. The CDR3 has 14 amino acids. Trimming left V 0 bases short and J 7 bases short, with 14 bases between. The CDR3 region has the DNA TGTGCCAGCAGCGTAGGAAGCACCGTGGGAGAGCAGTACTTC. Residues: CASSVGSTVGEQYF.

This clone was seen once. This chain joins TRBV28 and TRBJ2-1; possible D gene TRBD2, 5 bases. Trimming shortened V by 1 base and J by 6 bases, and 13 bases separated the two germline ends. In germline, CDR1 is MDHEN, CDR2 SYDVKM. The CDR3 has 15 residues. CDR3 DNA: TGTGCCAGCAGTTTATCTGCGGGTAACGGCAATGAGCAGTTCTTC. Its translation is CASSLSAGNGNEQFF.

V and J are TRBV5-6 and TRBJ2-7; no reliable D call. CDR3 size: 14 residues. The germline CDR1 and CDR2 sequences are SGHDT and YYEEEE. Trimming took 4 bases from V and 5 from J, leaving 16 bases between them. This CDR3 is CASSPWNPGNEQYF. The CDR3 DNA follows: TGTGCCAGCAGCCCTTGGAATCCCGGAAACGAGCAGTACTTC.